This is a list of T cell receptor beta chains from one sample in a study of T cell responses to AZD1222 COVID-19 vaccine. The data were produced by immunoSEQ multiplex PCR, yet TCRdb's version contains in-frame clones alone and is incomplete. The top ten clones hold 35% to 55% of a sample with approximately 110,000 clones, roughly 89% of them seen once. Material: peripheral blood, obtained 28 days after the second AZD1222 dose. The origin of the receptors is an adult who received the AZD1222 COVID-19 vaccine. The CDR3 runs from the conserved cysteine through the conserved F or W. The order of the fields is D gene, V gene, clone size, J gene, CDR3 protein, CDR3 DNA. The D gene is left open where the match is weak. Expanded clones get a size class; other rows say once, few or many, or leave the size out.

-	TRBV7-2	-	TRBJ1-5	CASSLNLENQPQHF	TGTGCCAGCAGCCTCAACTTAGAAAATCAGCCCCAGCATTTT
TRBD2	TRBV12-3/TRBV12-4	-	TRBJ2-7	CASSPGGTYEQYF	TGTGCCAGCAGTCCGGGGGGTACCTACGAGCAGTACTTC
-	TRBV7-8	-	TRBJ2-3	CASSLVRRATDTQYF	TGTGCCAGCAGCTTAGTACGCAGGGCCACAGATACGCAGTATTTT
TRBD1	TRBV5-5	-	TRBJ1-2	CASSLGAGTGVYGYTF	TGTGCCAGCAGCTTGGGCGCCGGGACAGGGGTGTATGGCTACACCTTC
TRBD1	TRBV7-2	once	TRBJ1-2	CASSLDRGGGGYTF	TGTGCCAGCAGCTTAGACAGGGGGGGTGGTGGCTACACCTTC
-	TRBV28	-	TRBJ2-7	CASSSTKPPYEQYF	TGTGCCAGCAGCAGTACAAAGCCCCCCTACGAGCAGTACTTC
TRBD1	TRBV29-1	-	TRBJ2-7	CSGKQGTYEQYF	TGCAGCGGAAAACAGGGGACCTACGAGCAGTACTTC
TRBD1	TRBV15	-	TRBJ1-5	CATSSTQGSQPQHF	TGTGCCACCAGCAGTACACAGGGGTCCCAGCCCCAGCATTTT
TRBD1	TRBV28	once	TRBJ2-3	CASSLRQGAPGADTQYF	TGTGCCAGCAGTTTAAGGCAGGGGGCGCCCGGGGCCGATACGCAGTATTTT
-	TRBV10-3	-	TRBJ2-1	CAISETPSTYNEQFF	TGTGCCATCAGTGAAACCCCCAGCACCTACAATGAGCAGTTCTTC
-	TRBV28	-	TRBJ1-1	CASTTYTEAFF	TGTGCCAGCACCACGTACACTGAAGCTTTCTTT
-	TRBV19	-	TRBJ2-7	CASSRDKIGEQYF	TGTGCCAGTAGCCGGGACAAGATCGGCGAGCAGTACTTC
TRBD1	TRBV28	-	TRBJ1-3	CASRGPGGASGNTIYF	TGTGCCAGCAGGGGCCCAGGGGGAGCCTCTGGAAACACCATATATTTT
-	TRBV28	-	TRBJ1-4	CASRGHEKLFF	TGTGCCAGCAGGGGCCATGAAAAACTGTTTTTT
-	TRBV6-1	-	TRBJ2-7	CASSEMNRVGEQYF	TGTGCCAGCAGTGAAATGAACAGGGTTGGCGAGCAGTACTTC
-	TRBV12-2	-	TRBJ1-2	CASRLGGTLYGYTF	TGTGCAAGTCGCTTGGGGGGTACCCTTTATGGCTACACCTTC
-	TRBV19	-	TRBJ1-1	CASSIGGAANTEAFF	TGTGCCAGTAGTATAGGAGGAGCAGCGAACACTGAAGCTTTCTTT
TRBD1	TRBV7-2	-	TRBJ2-1	CASSFFGRGRVEGFF	TGTGCCAGCAGCTTCTTTGGCAGGGGGCGTGTTGAAGGGTTCTTC
-	TRBV7-7	-	TRBJ2-7	CASSSGPYEQYF	TGTGCCAGCAGCTCCGGACCCTACGAGCAGTACTTC
-	TRBV3-1/TRBV3-2	-	TRBJ2-2	CASSPTDIPRGDTGELFF	TGTGCCAGCAGCCCGACGGACATTCCCCGTGGGGACACCGGGGAGCTGTTTTTT
-	TRBV4-1	-	TRBJ1-1	CASSLPGTGNDFF	TGCGCCAGCAGCCTCCCCGGGACGGGGAATGATTTCTTT
-	TRBV5-5	-	TRBJ1-5	CASSWAATALNQPQHF	TGTGCCAGCAGCTGGGCCGCGACAGCTCTCAATCAGCCCCAGCATTTT
-	TRBV7-6	medium-sized	TRBJ2-3	CASSPEAGAERTQYF	TGTGCCAGCAGCCCAGAGGCTGGGGCGGAACGTACGCAGTATTTT
TRBD2	TRBV7-2	-	TRBJ2-5	CASSFPGTSGEETQYF	TGTGCCAGCAGCTTTCCCGGGACTAGCGGTGAAGAGACCCAGTACTTC